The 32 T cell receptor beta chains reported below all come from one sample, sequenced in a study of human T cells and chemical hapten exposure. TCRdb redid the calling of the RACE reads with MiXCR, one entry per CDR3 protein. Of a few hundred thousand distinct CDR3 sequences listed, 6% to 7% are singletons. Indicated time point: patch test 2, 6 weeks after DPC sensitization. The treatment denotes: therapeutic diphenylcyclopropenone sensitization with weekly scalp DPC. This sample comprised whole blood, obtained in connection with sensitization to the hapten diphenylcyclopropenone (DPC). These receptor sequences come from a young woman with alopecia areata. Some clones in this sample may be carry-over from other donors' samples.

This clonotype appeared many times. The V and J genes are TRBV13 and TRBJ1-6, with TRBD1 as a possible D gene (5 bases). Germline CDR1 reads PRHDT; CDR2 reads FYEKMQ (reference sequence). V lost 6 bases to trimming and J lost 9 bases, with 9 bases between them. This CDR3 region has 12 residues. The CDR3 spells CASRGGTSPLHF. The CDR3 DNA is TGTGCCAGCAGGGGAGGGACTTCACCCCTCCACTTT.

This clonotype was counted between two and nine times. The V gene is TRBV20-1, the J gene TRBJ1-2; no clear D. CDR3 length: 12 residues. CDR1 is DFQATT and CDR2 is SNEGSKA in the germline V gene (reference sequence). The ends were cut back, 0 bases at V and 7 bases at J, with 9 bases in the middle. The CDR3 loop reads CSARDPPFGYTF. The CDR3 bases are TGCAGTGCTAGAGATCCCCCTTTTGGCTACACCTTC.

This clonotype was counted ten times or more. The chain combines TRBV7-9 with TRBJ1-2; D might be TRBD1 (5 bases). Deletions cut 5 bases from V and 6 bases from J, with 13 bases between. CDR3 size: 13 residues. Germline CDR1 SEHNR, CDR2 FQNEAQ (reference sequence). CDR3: CASSPVGADGYTF. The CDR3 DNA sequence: TGTGCCAGCAGCCCAGTTGGGGCAGATGGCTACACCTTC.

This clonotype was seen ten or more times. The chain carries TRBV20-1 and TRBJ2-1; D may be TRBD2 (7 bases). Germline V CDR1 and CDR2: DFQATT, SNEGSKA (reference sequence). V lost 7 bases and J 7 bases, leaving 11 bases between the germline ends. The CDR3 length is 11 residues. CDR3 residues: CSGGGQNEQFF. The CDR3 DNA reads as TGCAGTGGGGGGGGCCAGAATGAGCAGTTCTTC.

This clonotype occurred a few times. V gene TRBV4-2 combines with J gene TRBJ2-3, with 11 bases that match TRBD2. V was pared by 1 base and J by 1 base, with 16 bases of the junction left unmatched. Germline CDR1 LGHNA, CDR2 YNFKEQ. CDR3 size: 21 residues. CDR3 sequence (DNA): TGTGCCAGCAGCCAAGTGGGGAATAGCGGGGGGGCCTCGATCGGCACAGATACGCAGTATTTT. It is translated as CASSQVGNSGGASIGTDTQYF.

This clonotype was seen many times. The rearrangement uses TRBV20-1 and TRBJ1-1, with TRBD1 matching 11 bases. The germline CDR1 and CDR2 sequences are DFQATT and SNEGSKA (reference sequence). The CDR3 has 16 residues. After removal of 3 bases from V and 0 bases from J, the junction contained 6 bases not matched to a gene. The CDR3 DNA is TGCAGTGCTAGGGTGGACAGGGGGCTGATGAACACTGAAGCTTTCTTT. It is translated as CSARVDRGLMNTEAFF.

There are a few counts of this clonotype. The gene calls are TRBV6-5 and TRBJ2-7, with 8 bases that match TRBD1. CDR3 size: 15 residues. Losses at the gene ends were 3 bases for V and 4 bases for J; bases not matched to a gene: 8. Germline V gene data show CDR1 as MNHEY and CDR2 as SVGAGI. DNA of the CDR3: TGTGCCAGCAGTTATTTGACAGGGGACACTTACGAGCAGTACTTC. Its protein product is CASSYLTGDTYEQYF.

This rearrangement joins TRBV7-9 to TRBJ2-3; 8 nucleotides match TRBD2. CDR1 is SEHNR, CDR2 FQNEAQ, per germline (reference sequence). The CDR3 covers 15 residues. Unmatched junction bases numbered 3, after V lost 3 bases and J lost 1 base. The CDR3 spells CASSFWRGGTDTQYF. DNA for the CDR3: TGTGCCAGCAGCTTTTGGCGGGGGGGCACAGATACGCAGTATTTT.

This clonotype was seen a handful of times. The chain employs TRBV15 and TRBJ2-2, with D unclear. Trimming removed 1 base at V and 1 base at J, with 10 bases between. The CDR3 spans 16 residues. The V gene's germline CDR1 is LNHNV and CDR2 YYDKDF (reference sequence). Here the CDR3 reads CATSRVSQKNTGELFF. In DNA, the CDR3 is TGTGCCACCAGCAGAGTGTCACAGAAGAACACCGGGGAGCTGTTTTTT.

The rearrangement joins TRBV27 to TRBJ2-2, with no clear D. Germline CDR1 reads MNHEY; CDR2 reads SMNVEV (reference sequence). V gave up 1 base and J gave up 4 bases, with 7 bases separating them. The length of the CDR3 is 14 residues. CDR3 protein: CASSLWGSTGELFF. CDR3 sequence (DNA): TGTGCCAGCAGTTTATGGGGTAGCACCGGGGAGCTGTTTTTT.

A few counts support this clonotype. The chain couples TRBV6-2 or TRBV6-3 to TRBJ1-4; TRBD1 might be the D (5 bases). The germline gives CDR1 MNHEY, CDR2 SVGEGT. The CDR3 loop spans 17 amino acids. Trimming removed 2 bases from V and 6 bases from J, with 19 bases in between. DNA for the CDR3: TGTGCCAGCAGTTACCTCCTACGGGGCCCCATGGATGAAAAACTGTTTTTT. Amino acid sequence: CASSYLLRGPMDEKLFF.

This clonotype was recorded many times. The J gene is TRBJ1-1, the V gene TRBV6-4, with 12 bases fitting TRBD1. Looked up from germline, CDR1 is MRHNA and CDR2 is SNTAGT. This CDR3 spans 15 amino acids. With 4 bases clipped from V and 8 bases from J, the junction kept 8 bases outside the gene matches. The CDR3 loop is CASSGTGTGGGEAFF. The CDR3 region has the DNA TGTGCCAGCAGTGGAACCGGGACAGGGGGCGGGGAAGCTTTCTTT.

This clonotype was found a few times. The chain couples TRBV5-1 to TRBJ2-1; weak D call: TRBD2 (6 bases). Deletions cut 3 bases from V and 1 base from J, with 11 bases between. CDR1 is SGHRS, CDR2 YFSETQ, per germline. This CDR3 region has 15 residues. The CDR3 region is CASSWEVGSYNEQFF. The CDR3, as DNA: TGCGCCAGCAGCTGGGAGGTCGGTTCCTACAATGAGCAGTTCTTC.

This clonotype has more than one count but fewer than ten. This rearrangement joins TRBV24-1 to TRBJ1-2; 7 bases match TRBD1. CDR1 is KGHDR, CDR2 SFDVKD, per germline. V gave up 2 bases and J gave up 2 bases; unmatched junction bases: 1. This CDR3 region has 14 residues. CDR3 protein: CATSDSQGNYGYTF. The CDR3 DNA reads TGTGCCACCAGTGATTCACAGGGGAACTATGGCTACACCTTC.

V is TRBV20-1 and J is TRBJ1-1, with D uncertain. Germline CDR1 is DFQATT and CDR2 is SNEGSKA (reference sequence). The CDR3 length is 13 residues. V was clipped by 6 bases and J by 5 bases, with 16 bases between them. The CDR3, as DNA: TGCAGTGCCGTCAGGTCCCGTTGGACTGAAGCTTTCTTT. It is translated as CSAVRSRWTEAFF.

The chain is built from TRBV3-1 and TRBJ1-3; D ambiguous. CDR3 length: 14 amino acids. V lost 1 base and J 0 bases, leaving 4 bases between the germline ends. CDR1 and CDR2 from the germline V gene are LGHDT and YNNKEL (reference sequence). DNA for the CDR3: TGTGCCAGCAGCCAAGTGGACTCTGGAAACACCATATATTTT. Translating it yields CASSQVDSGNTIYF. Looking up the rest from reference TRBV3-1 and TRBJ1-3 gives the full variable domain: DTAVSQTPKYLVTQMGNDKSIKCEQNLGHDTMYWYKQDSKKFLKIMFSYNNKELIINETVPNRFSPKSPDKAHLNLHINSLELGDSAVYFCASSQVDSGNTIYFGEGSWLTVV.

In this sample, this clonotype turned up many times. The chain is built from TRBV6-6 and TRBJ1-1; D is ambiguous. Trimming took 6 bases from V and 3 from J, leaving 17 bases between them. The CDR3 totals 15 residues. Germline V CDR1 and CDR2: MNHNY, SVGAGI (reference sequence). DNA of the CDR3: TGTGCCAGCAGACCTGAAGTTCTCCTCCACACTGAAGCTTTCTTT. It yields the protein CASRPEVLLHTEAFF.

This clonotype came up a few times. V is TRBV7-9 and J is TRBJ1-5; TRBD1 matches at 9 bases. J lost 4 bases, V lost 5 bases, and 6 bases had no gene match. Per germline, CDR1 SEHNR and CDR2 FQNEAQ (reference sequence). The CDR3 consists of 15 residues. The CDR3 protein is CASSQQGARNQPQHF. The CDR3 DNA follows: TGTGCCAGCAGCCAACAGGGGGCTCGGAATCAGCCCCAGCATTTT. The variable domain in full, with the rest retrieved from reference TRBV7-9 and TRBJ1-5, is DTGVSQNPRHKITKRGQNVTFRCDPISEHNRLYWYRQTLGQGPEFLTYFQNEAQLEKSRLLSDRFSAERPKGSFSTLEIQRTEQGDSAMYLCASSQQGARNQPQHFGDGTRLSIL.

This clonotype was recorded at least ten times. The CDR3, as DNA: TGTGCCAGCAGCCAGGACCGGACAGGGGGCGCAGATACGCAGTATTTT. It codes for CASSQDRTGGADTQYF. The chain couples TRBV4-2 to TRBJ2-3; 11 nucleotides align to TRBD1. The V and J ends lost 3 bases and 4 bases, in that order; junction bases with no gene match: 6. The CDR3 covers 16 residues. Germline CDR1 is LGHNA and CDR2 is YNFKEQ.

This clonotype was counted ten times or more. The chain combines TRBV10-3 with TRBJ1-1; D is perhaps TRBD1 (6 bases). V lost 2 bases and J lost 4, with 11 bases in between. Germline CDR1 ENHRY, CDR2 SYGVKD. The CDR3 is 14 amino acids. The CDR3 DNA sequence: TGTGCCATCAGTGAGAGAGGGGGGAGCACTGAAGCTTTCTTT. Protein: CAISERGGSTEAFF.

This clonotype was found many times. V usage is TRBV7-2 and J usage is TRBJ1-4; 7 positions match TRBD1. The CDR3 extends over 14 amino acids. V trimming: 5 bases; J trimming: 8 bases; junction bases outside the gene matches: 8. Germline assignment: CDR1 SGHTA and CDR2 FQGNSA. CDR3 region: CASSPRQGKEKLFF. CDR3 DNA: TGTGCCAGCAGCCCGCGACAGGGAAAGGAAAAACTGTTTTTT.

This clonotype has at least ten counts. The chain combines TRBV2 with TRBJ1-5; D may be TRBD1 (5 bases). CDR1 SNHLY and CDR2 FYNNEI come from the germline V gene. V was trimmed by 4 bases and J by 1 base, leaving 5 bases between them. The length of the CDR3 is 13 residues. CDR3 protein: CASSGDSNQPQHF. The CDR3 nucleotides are TGTGCCAGCAGTGGGGACAGCAATCAGCCCCAGCATTTT.

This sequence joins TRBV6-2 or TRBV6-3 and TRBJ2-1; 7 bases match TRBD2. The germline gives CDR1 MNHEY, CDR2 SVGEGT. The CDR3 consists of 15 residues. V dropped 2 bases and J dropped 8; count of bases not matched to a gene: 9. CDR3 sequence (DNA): TGTGCCAGCAGTTACGGGCGGGGGTCCGGCCATGAGCAGTTCTTC. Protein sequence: CASSYGRGSGHEQFF.

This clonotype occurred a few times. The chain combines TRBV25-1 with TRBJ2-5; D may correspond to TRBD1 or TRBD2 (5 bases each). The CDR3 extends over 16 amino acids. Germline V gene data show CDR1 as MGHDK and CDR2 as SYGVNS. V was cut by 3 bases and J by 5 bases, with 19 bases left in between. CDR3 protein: CASSDRLGTRRETQYF. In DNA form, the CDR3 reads TGTGCCAGCAGTGATCGCCTCGGGACGCGGAGGGAGACCCAGTACTTC.

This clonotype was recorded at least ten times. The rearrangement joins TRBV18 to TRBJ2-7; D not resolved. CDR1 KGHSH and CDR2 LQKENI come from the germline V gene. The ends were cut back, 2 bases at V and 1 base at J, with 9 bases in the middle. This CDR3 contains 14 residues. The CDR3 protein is CASSPGRQSYEQYF. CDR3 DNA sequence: TGTGCCAGCTCACCAGGGCGGCAATCCTACGAGCAGTACTTC.

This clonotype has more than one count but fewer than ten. The DNA for the CDR3 is TGCGCCAGTCGGAGATATTCGAGCTCCTACAATGAGCAGTTCTTC. Amino acid sequence: CASRRYSSSYNEQFF. The chain carries TRBV5-1 and TRBJ2-1; D is uncertain. V was clipped by 8 bases and J by 0 bases, with 15 bases between them. CDR3 length: 15 residues. From germline, CDR1 is SGHRS and CDR2 YFSETQ.

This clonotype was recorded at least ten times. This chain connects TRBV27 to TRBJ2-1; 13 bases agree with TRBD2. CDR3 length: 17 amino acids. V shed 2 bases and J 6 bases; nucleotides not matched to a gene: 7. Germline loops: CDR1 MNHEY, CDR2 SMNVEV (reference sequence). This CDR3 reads CASSLVGTSGVSNEQFF. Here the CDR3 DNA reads TGTGCCAGCAGTTTAGTAGGGACTAGCGGGGTCTCCAATGAGCAGTTCTTC.

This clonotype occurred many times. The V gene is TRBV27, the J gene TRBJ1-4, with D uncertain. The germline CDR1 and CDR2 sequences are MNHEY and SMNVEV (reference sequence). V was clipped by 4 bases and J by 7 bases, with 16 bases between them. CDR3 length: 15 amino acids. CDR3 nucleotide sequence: TGTGCCAGCAGTTCTCCGGGATGGGGAGGTGAAAAACTGTTTTTT. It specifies CASSSPGWGGEKLFF.

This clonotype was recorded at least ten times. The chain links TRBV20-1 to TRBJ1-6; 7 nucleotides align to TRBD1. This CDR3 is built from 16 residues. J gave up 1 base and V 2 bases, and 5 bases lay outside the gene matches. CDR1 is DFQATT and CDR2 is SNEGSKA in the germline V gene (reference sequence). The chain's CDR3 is CSARRGQGSYNSPLHF. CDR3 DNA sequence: TGCAGTGCTAGAAGGGGGCAGGGGTCCTATAATTCACCCCTCCACTTT.

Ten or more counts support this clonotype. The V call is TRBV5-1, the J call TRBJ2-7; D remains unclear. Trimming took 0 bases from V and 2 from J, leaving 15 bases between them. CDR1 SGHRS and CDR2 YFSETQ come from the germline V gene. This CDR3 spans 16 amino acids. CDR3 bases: TGCGCCAGCAGCTTGGCCGGCGAACACCCCACCTACGAGCAGTACTTC. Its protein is CASSLAGEHPTYEQYF. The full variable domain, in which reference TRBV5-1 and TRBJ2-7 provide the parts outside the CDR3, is KAGVTQTPRYLIKTRGQQVTLSCSPISGHRSVSWYQQTPGQGLQFLFEYFSETQRNKGNFPGRFSGRQFSNSRSEMNVSTLELGDSALYLCASSLAGEHPTYEQYFGPGTRLTVT.

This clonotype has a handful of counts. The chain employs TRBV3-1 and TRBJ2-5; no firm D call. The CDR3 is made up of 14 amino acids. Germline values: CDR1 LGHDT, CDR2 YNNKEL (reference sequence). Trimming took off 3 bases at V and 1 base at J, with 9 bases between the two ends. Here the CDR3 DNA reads TGTGCCAGCAGCCAGTCCGAAACCCAAGAGACCCAGTACTTC. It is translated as CASSQSETQETQYF.

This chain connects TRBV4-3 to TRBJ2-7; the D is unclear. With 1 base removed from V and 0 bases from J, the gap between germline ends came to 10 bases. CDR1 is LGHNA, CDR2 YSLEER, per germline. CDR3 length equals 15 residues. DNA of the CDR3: TGCGCCAGCAGCCAAGGAACTGCGAGCTCCTACGAGCAGTACTTC. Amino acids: CASSQGTASSYEQYF.